This T cell receptor (beta chain) is drawn from a study of beta chain features in type 1 diabetes. Study-wide results and caveats: For Type 1 diabetes patients, all four CD4+ subsets carried TCRB CDR3s that were moderately but significantly shorter.

CDR1 MDHEN and CDR2 SYDVKM come from the germline V gene. The V segment lost 7 bases and the J segment 6 bases; nucleotides outside the gene matches: 9. The length of the CDR3 is 14 residues. As for this clone: What it binds is not known.

Investigators reverse transcribed all isolated RNA, so they sequenced expressed TCRB transcripts. TCRdb keeps only in-frame clones here, not all; method: immunoSEQ multiplex PCR. This sample yields around 160,000 clones, of which almost 65% are seen a single time; roughly 0.089% belongs to the top ten. The sample taken for sequencing was naive CD4+ T cells from blood. This chain uses TRBV28 with TRBJ2-3; TRBD1 agrees at 8 bases. The source is a man aged 25-45 years with type 1 diabetes. The CDR3 loop reads CASTQQGERDTQYF. CDR3 nucleotide sequence: TGTGCCAGCACCCAACAGGGGGAGCGGGATACGCAGTATTTT.